The 26 T cell receptor beta chains below all came from one sample that was sequenced in a study of blood T cells in healthy people across ages. The second PCR ran roughly 6 to 12 cycles with a sample-barcoded 5' primer and J-beta primers. TCRdb analysed the 5' RACE reads with MiXCR anew, one entry per CDR3 protein. The table shows roughly 1.6 million distinct CDR3 sequences, with 30% to 35% occurring only once. The sample taken for sequencing was blood. These receptors were collected from a woman aged 30 to 39 in good health.

About this clonotype itself: A much bigger clone sits one base away, suggesting this may be a read error. CDR3 residues: CASSPTASGGGRGFEQYF. The CDR3 nucleotides are TGCGCCAGCAGCCCTACGGCTAGCGGGGGAGGTCGGGGATTCGAGCAGTACTTC. The genes are TRBV5-1 and TRBJ2-7; TRBD2 matches 10 bases. Germline lookup yields CDR1 SGHRS and CDR2 YFSETQ. This CDR3 is built from 18 residues. V gave up 4 bases and J gave up 6 bases; unmatched junction bases: 19.

In this sample, this clonotype turned up a few times. The J gene is TRBJ1-5, the V gene TRBV2; 8 bases map to TRBD1. This CDR3 has 15 amino acids. Germline CDR1 reads SNHLY; CDR2 reads FYNNEI. J gave up 3 bases and V 6 bases, and 7 bases lay outside the gene matches. The CDR3 spells CASRGATGVNQPQHF. CDR3 coding DNA: TGTGCCAGCAGGGGGGCGACAGGGGTCAATCAGCCCCAGCATTTT.

V gene TRBV4-1 combines with J gene TRBJ2-7, with 7 bases matching TRBD2. The CDR3 spans 15 residues. Unmatched junction bases numbered 7, after V lost 3 bases and J lost 2 bases. Germline V gene lookup returns CDR1 MGHRA and CDR2 YSYEKL. CDR3 residues: CASSQGGRLPYEQYF. Here the CDR3 DNA reads TGCGCCAGCAGCCAGGGGGGGAGGCTCCCCTACGAGCAGTACTTC.

Of note for this clonotype: A read error may produce the germline difference seen at one junction end. This chain connects TRBV11-2 to TRBJ2-1; 13 nucleotides match TRBD2. This CDR3 has 17 residues. Germline assignment: CDR1 SGHAT and CDR2 FQNNGV. CDR3 coding DNA: TGTGCCAGCAGCTTTAGACTAGCGGGGGGAACCTACGATGAGCAGTTCTTC. Translated, it gives CASSFRLAGGTYDEQFF.

With respect to this clonotype: A read error may produce the germline difference seen at one junction end. This chain links TRBV7-6 with TRBJ2-1; 7 nucleotides agree with TRBD1. The CDR3 is 14 residues long. Germline assignment: CDR1 SGHVS and CDR2 FNYEAQ. This CDR3 is CASSPQDRINGQFF. The CDR3, as DNA: TGTGCCAGCAGCCCCCAGGACAGGATCAATGGGCAGTTCTTC.

The chain links TRBV20-1 to TRBJ2-6; 8 positions agree with TRBD1. J gave up 3 bases and V 5 bases, and 9 bases lay outside the gene matches. Germline-derived CDR1 and CDR2 are DFQATT and SNEGSKA (reference sequence). The CDR3 contains 16 residues. CDR3 region: CSAGIQDRVGANVLTF. Here the CDR3 DNA reads TGCAGTGCTGGCATTCAGGACAGGGTTGGGGCCAACGTCCTGACTTTC.

This chain connects TRBV5-5 to TRBJ1-1; 7 nucleotides line up with TRBD1. The length of the CDR3 is 15 residues. The junction had 5 bases not matched to a gene; V was cut back by 2 bases and J by 1 base. Germline CDR1 SGHKS, CDR2 YYEKEE (reference sequence). The CDR3 here is CASSLTGQTNTEAFF. Written as DNA, the CDR3 is TGTGCCAGCAGCTTAACGGGACAGACGAACACTGAAGCTTTCTTT.

V and J are TRBV4-2 and TRBJ1-1, with D unresolved. The germline CDR1 and CDR2 sequences are LGHNA and YNFKEQ. Trimming took 0 bases from V and 1 from J, leaving 6 bases between them. CDR3 length equals 14 residues. The CDR3 region is CASSQDEQNTEAFF. In DNA, the CDR3 is TGTGCCAGCAGCCAAGATGAGCAGAACACTGAAGCTTTCTTT.

This chain links TRBV20-1 with TRBJ2-1, with D tentatively TRBD1 or TRBD2 (5 bases each). With the DNA end fitting TRBJ2-7 better, the J assignment may be wrong. The CDR3 is made up of 12 amino acids. The germline CDR1 and CDR2 sequences are DFQATT and SNEGSKA (reference sequence). In nucleotides, the CDR3 is TGCAGTGCCGAGGGGCGCCTCAATGAGCAGTACTTC. Translating it yields CSAEGRLNEQYF.

CDR3 in DNA: TGTGCCAGCAGTTTATCCCCCCGACGGCCCCAGCATTTT. Translating gives CASSLSPRRPQHF. V is TRBV27 and J is TRBJ1-5; no clear D gene. V was clipped by 0 bases and J by 9 bases, with 9 bases between them. The germline V gene has CDR1 MNHEY and CDR2 SMNVEV (reference sequence). The CDR3 runs to 13 residues.

This clonotype was observed many times. CDR3 coding DNA: TGTGCCATCAGCGAGCCGGGACAGGGGGGAGACTACGAGCAGTACTTC. Translation gives CAISEPGQGGDYEQYF. The chain is built from TRBV10-3 and TRBJ2-7; 11 bases match TRBD1. The CDR3 extends over 16 amino acids. Trimming cost V 6 bases and J 3 bases; bases outside gene matches: 10. CDR1 is ENHRY, CDR2 SYGVKD, per germline.

This chain uses TRBV7-9 with TRBJ2-6; D is unresolved. The CDR3 consists of 19 residues. Germline V gene sequence: CDR1 SEHNR, CDR2 FQNEAQ (reference sequence). Trimming shortened V by 0 bases and J by 0 bases, and 15 bases separated the two germline ends. The CDR3: CASSLAEEGGASGANVLTF. In DNA, the CDR3 is TGTGCCAGCAGCTTAGCCGAGGAAGGTGGAGCCTCTGGGGCCAACGTCCTGACTTTC.

This clonotype was seen repeatedly, ten times or more. The chain uses TRBV12-3 or TRBV12-4 and TRBJ2-3, with D possibly matching TRBD1 (6 bases). V was clipped by 1 base and J by 2 bases, with 13 bases between them. The CDR3 is made up of 16 amino acids. CDR3 sequence reads: CASSLGGTPSTDTQYF. The DNA for the CDR3 is TGTGCCAGCAGTTTAGGTGGGACACCCTCCACAGATACGCAGTATTTT.

The V gene is TRBV11-3, the J gene TRBJ2-3, with no clear D. Trimming took off 1 base at V and 4 bases at J, with 12 bases between the two ends. CDR3 size: 15 residues. Germline-derived CDR1 and CDR2 are SGHNT and YENEEA. CDR3 coding DNA: TGTGCCAGCAGCTTAGGCTCCGGATCCCCAGATACGCAGTATTTT. As protein: CASSLGSGSPDTQYF.

The chain couples TRBV27 to TRBJ1-5; 9 bases are a match to TRBD1. The CDR3 has 15 amino acids. V gave up 10 bases and J gave up 0 bases; unmatched junction bases: 7. Looked up from germline, CDR1 is MNHEY and CDR2 is SMNVEV (reference sequence). In DNA, the CDR3 is TGTGCCACCATGGACAGGGGCCTTAGCAATCAGCCCCAGCATTTT. Its protein is CATMDRGLSNQPQHF.

This clonotype has at least ten counts. The CDR3 DNA reads as TGTGCCAGCAGTTCCCCGACAGCTGGGGCCAACGTCCTGACTTTC. Its translation: CASSSPTAGANVLTF. The chain joins TRBV28 to TRBJ2-6; the D gene is possibly TRBD1 (5 bases). The germline V gene encodes CDR1 MDHEN and CDR2 SYDVKM. This CDR3 has 15 residues. With 4 bases removed from V and 2 bases from J, the gap between germline ends came to 9 bases.

V and J are TRBV18 and TRBJ1-1; D is uncertain. From germline, CDR1 is KGHSH and CDR2 LQKENI. The germline V and J ends were trimmed by 2 bases and 7 bases, with 11 bases remaining between them. This CDR3 region has 13 residues. CDR3 nucleotide sequence: TGTGCCAGCTCACCAAGCAGGAGTAATGAAGCTTTCTTT. Its translation: CASSPSRSNEAFF.

The chain is built from TRBV7-9 and TRBJ2-1; D not certain. Germline loops: CDR1 SEHNR, CDR2 FQNEAQ (reference sequence). The CDR3 runs to 14 residues. The germline V and J ends were trimmed by 4 bases and 8 bases, with 15 bases remaining between them. The CDR3: CASSSHLASYEQFF. CDR3 bases: TGTGCCAGCAGCTCTCACCTTGCCAGCTATGAGCAGTTCTTC.

This clonotype appeared a few times. The J gene is TRBJ2-5, the V gene TRBV6-2 or TRBV6-3, with 10 bases aligning to TRBD2. V shed 6 bases, J shed 4 bases, and the junction held 8 bases outside the gene matches. The CDR3 has 15 amino acids. Germline lookup yields CDR1 MNHEY and CDR2 SVGEGT. The CDR3 DNA reads as TGTGCCAGCAGAGGGCTAGCGGGAGTTCGAGAGACCCAGTACTTC. Encoded protein: CASRGLAGVRETQYF.

V is TRBV20-1 and J is TRBJ1-2, with D unresolved. The CDR3 spans 14 residues. Germline CDR1 reads DFQATT; CDR2 reads SNEGSKA (reference sequence). The ends were cut back, 0 bases at V and 4 bases at J, with 12 bases in the middle. The CDR3 is CSARDSSIPYGYTF. In DNA, the CDR3 is TGCAGTGCTAGAGATTCGTCCATTCCCTATGGCTACACCTTC.

The V call is TRBV6-5, the J call TRBJ1-1; D not certain. The CDR3 sequence is 15 residues long. The germline V gene encodes CDR1 MNHEY and CDR2 SVGAGI. The V gene lost 2 bases and the J gene lost 2 bases, with 12 bases spanning the gap. Written as DNA, the CDR3 is TGTGCCAGCAGTTACAGGTTCGCCAGCAACACTGAAGCTTTCTTT. It translates to CASSYRFASNTEAFF.

This chain's CDR3 is CATSREWTSVDTQYF. CDR3 DNA sequence: TGTGCCACCAGCAGAGAATGGACCTCGGTAGATACGCAGTATTTT. The gene calls are TRBV15 and TRBJ2-3, with D uncertain. CDR1 and CDR2 (germline): LNHNV, YYDKDF (reference sequence). Trimming pared 0 bases from V and 5 bases from J, leaving 12 bases between. This CDR3 has 15 amino acids.

This clonotype appeared many times. The chain carries TRBV20-1 and TRBJ2-7, with TRBD1 as a possible D gene (5 bases). V shed 3 bases and J shed 4 bases, with 19 bases lying between them. The length of the CDR3 is 15 residues. Germline lookup yields CDR1 DFQATT and CDR2 SNEGSKA (reference sequence). The CDR3 DNA sequence: TGCAGTGCTAGGGGGCTAAGGACGGAAGAATACGAGCAGTACTTC. It encodes CSARGLRTEEYEQYF.

This clonotype came up a few times. The V gene is TRBV2, the J gene TRBJ2-1; D gene unclear. Trimming stripped 5 bases from V and 8 bases from J, with 10 bases between. This CDR3 is 12 amino acids long. Germline loops: CDR1 SNHLY, CDR2 FYNNEI. CDR3 DNA: TGTGCCAGCAGTCCCATTGTTGATGAGCAGTTCTTC. Residues: CASSPIVDEQFF.

This clonotype was detected only a few times. The rearrangement links TRBV24-1 to TRBJ2-3; D remains ambiguous. Looked up from germline, CDR1 is KGHDR and CDR2 is SFDVKD. This CDR3 is 15 amino acids long. Trimming took 4 bases from V and 2 from J, leaving 12 bases between them. The CDR3 DNA reads TGTGCCACCAGTGAGGGTGTGCGAAACACAGATACGCAGTATTTT. It yields the protein CATSEGVRNTDTQYF.

The chain carries TRBV6-6 and TRBJ2-5, with TRBD2 identical over 8 bases. Germline V gene lookup returns CDR1 MNHNY and CDR2 SVGAGI (reference sequence). This CDR3 is 14 amino acids long. The trim removed 8 bases at V and 1 base at J, leaving 6 bases unmatched. The CDR3 sequence: CASGGLAIQETQYF. The CDR3 DNA reads as TGTGCCAGCGGCGGACTAGCCATCCAAGAGACCCAGTACTTC.